This T cell receptor beta chain was recovered during a study of Ad26.COV2.S vaccination and SARS-CoV-2 variants. Findings of the study overall: The placebo group had lower spike-specific TCR breadth than the vaccine recipients did.

About this clone: Its matching antigen is unknown.

The treatment here: around 19 received Ad26.COV2.S at low or high dose, single or two shots; about five received placebo; per-sample allocation not given. Sampling occurred on day 63 after the first vaccine or placebo injection. V was clipped by 0 bases and J by 3 bases, with 15 bases between them. This CDR3 is built from 16 residues. Germline V gene lookup returns CDR1 LGHNA and CDR2 YNFKEQ. Sequenced by immunoSEQ multiplex PCR; TCRdb stores in-frame clones only, minus some. The table has 300,000 to 400,000 clones, roughly 91% seen once. The origin of this receptor is a person aged 18-65 years who received the Ad26.COV2.S COVID-19 vaccine or a placebo. V and J are TRBV4-2 and TRBJ2-7; perhaps D is TRBD1 or TRBD2 (6 bases each). Material: peripheral blood, obtained in a trial of Ad26.COV2.S vaccine versus placebo. In DNA form, the CDR3 reads TGTGCCAGCAGCCAAGAGTACAGGGAGGCTTTCTACGAGCAGTACTTC. It translates to CASSQEYREAFYEQYF.